This entry features one T cell receptor beta chain sequence. A read error is possible here, since a much larger clone lies one base away. This entry comes from a study of T cells in Graves' hyperthyroidism and ophthalmopathy. PBMCs were obtained from 10 ml fresh peripheral blood. The investigators amplified TCR beta CDR3 regions from RNA transcripts. HTBI primers were employed in a first-round RT-PCR of the TCR CDR3. TCRdb passed the multiplex PCR reads through MiXCR, listing each CDR3 protein once. The sample has about 290,000 distinct CDR3 sequences; 13% are singletons. Germline lookup yields CDR1 PRHDT and CDR2 FYEKMQ (reference sequence). The CDR3 sequence is 15 residues long.

Sequencing was performed on blood. The V call is TRBV13, the J call TRBJ2-7, with 8 positions matching TRBD2. The receptor comes from a woman aged 25-40 years with Graves' hyperthyroidism that later progressed to Graves' ophthalmopathy. CDR3 coding DNA: TGTACCAGCAGCTTTAGAGTAGCGGGAAGCGGCGAGCAGTACTTC. It specifies CTSSFRVAGSGEQYF.